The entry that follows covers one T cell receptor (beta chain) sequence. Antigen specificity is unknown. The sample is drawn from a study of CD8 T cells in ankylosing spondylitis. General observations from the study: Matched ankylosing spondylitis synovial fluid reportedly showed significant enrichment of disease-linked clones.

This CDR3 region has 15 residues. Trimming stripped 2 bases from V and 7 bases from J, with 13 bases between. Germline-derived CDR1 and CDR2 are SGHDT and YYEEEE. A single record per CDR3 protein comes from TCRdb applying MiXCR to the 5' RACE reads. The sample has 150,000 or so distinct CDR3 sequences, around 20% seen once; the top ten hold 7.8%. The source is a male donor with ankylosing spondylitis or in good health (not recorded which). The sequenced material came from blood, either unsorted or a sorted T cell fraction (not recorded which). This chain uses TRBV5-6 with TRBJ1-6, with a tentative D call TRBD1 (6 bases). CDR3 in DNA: TGTGCCAGCAGCTTAGGGACACCATTCAATTCACCCCTCCACTTT. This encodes CASSLGTPFNSPLHF.